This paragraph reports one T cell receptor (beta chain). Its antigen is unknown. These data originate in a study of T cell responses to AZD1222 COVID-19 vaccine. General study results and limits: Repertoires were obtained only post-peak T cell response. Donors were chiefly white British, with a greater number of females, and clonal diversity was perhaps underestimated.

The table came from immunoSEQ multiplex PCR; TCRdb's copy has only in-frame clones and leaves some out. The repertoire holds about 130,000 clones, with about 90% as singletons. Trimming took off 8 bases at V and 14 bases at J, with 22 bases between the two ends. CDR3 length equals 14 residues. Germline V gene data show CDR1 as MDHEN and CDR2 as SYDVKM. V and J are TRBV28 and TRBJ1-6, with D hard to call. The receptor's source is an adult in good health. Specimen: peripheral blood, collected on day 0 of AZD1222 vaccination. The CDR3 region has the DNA TGTGCCAGCCGGTTTAGGTCGTCTGGAGTCACCCTCCACTTT. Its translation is CASRFRSSGVTLHF.